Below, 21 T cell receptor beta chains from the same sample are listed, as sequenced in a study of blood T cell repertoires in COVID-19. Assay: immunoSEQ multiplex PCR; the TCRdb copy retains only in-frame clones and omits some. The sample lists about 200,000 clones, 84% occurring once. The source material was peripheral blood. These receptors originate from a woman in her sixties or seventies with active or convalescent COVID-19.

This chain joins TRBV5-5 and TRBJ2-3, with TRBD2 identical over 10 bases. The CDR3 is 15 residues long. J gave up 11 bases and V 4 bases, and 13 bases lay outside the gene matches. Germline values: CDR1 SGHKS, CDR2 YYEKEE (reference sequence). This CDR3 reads CASSTPSGSSYLQYF. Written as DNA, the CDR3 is TGTGCCAGCAGCACTCCTAGCGGGAGTTCCTATCTGCAGTATTTT.

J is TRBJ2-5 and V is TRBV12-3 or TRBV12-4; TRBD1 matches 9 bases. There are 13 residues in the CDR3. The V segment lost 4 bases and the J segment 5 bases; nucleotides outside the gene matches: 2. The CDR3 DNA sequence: TGTGCCAGCAGTTCGACAGGGGGGGAGACCCAGTACTTC. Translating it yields CASSSTGGETQYF.

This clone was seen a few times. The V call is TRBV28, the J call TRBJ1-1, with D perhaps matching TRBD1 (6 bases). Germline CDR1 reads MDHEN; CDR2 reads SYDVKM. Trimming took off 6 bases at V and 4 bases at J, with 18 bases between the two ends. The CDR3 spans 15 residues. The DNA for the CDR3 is TGTGCCAGCAGCCCCTTTCGGGGGGCGGCCACTGAAGCTTTCTTT. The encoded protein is CASSPFRGAATEAFF.

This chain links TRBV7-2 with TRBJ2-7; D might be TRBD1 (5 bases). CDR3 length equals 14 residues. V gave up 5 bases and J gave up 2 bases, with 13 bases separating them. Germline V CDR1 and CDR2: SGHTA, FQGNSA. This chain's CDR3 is CASSPGPGPYEQYF. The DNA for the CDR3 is TGTGCCAGCAGCCCCGGCCCAGGGCCCTACGAGCAGTACTTC.

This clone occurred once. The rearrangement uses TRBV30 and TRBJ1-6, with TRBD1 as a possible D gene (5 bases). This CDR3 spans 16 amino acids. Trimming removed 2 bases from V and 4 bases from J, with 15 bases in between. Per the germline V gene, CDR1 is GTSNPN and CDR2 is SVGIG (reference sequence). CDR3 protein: CAWSPPSTEYNSPLHF. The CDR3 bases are TGTGCCTGGAGTCCCCCCTCGACAGAATATAATTCACCCCTCCACTTT.

The DNA of the CDR3 is TGTGCCAGCAGTTCCGCCCGGGACAGGGTAAAATATACGCAGTATTTT. It specifies CASSSARDRVKYTQYF. The V gene is TRBV28, the J gene TRBJ2-3; 9 positions agree with TRBD1. Unmatched junction bases numbered 12, after V lost 4 bases and J lost 7 bases. The CDR3 has 16 residues. Germline V gene data show CDR1 as MDHEN and CDR2 as SYDVKM.

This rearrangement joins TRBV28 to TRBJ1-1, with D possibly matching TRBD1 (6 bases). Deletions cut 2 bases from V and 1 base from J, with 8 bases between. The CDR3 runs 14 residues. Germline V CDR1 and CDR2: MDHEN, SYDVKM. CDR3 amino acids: CASSLKQGNTEAFF. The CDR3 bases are TGTGCCAGCAGTTTAAAACAGGGGAACACTGAAGCTTTCTTT. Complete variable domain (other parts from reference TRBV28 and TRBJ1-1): DVKVTQSSRYLVKRTGEKVFLECVQDMDHENMFWYRQDPGLGLRLIYFSYDVKMKEKGDIPEGYSVSREKKERFSLILESASTNQTSMYLCASSLKQGNTEAFFGQGTRLTVV.

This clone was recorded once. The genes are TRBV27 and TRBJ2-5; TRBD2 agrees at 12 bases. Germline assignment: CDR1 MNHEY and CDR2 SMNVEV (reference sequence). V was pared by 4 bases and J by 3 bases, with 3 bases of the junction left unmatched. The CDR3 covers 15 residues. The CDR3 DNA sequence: TGTGCCAGCAGTTCCCTAGCGGGAGGGAAAGAGACCCAGTACTTC. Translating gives CASSSLAGGKETQYF.

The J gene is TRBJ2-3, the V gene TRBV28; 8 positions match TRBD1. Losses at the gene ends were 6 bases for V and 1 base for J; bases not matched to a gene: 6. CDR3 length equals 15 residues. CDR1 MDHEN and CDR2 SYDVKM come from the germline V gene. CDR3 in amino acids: CASRELGQGTDTQYF. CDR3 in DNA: TGTGCCAGCAGAGAACTGGGACAGGGCACAGATACGCAGTATTTT.

The CDR3 DNA reads TGCGCCAGCAGTGGGGACAGCCGCACAGATACGCAGTATTTT. Amino acid sequence: CASSGDSRTDTQYF. The chain carries TRBV10-2 and TRBJ2-3; 7 nucleotides agree with TRBD1. With V trimmed by 4 bases and J by 1 base, 2 bases remained unmatched. Per germline, CDR1 WSHSY and CDR2 SAAADI. The CDR3 spans 14 residues.

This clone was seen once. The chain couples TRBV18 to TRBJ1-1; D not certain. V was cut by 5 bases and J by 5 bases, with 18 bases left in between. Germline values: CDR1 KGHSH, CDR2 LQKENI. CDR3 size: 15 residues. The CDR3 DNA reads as TGTGCCAGCTCATCGCAAGAGGCGGGAACAACTGAAGCTTTCTTT. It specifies CASSSQEAGTTEAFF.

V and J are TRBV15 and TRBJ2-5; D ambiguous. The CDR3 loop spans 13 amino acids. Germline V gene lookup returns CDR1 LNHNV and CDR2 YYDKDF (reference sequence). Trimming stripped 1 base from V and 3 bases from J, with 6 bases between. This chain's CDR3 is CATSRGEKETQYF. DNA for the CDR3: TGTGCCACCAGCAGAGGCGAGAAAGAGACCCAGTACTTC.

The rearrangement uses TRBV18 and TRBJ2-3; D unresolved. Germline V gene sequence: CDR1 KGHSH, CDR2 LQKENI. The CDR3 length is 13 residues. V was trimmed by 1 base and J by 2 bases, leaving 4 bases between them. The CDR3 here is CASSPRATDTQYF. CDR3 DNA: TGTGCCAGCTCACCACGGGCCACAGATACGCAGTATTTT.

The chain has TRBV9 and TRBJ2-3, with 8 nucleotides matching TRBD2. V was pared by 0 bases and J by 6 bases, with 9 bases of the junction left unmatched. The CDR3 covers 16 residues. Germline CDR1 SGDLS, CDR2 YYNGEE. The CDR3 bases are TGTGCCAGCAGCGTAGGGAAGGAAGCGGGGGAGGATACGCAGTATTTT. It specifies CASSVGKEAGEDTQYF.

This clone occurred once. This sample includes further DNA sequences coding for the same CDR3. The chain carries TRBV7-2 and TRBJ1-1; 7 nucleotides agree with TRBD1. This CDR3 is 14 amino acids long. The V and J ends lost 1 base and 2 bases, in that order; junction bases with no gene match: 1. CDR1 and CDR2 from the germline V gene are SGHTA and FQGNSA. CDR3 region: CASSLVGGNTEAFF. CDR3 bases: TGTGCCAGCAGCTTAGTAGGGGGCAACACTGAAGCTTTCTTT.

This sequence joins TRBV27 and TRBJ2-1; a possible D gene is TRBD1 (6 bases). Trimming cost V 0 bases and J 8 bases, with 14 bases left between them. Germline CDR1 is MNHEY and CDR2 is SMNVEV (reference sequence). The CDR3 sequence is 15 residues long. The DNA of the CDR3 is TGTGCCAGCAGTTTATCAGGGGGTTTGTTGGATGAGCAGTTCTTC. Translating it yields CASSLSGGLLDEQFF.

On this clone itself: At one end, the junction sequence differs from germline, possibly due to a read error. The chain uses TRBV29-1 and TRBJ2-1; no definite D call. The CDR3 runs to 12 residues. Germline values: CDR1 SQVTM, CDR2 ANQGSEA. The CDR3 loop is CSVSRLDNKQFF. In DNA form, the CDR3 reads TGCAGCGTCAGCCGTCTTGACAATAAGCAGTTCTTC.

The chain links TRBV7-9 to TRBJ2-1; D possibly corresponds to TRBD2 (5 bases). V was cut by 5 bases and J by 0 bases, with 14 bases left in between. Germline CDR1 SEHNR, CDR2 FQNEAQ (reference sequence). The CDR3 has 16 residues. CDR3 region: CASSPKLGSSYNEQFF. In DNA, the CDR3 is TGTGCCAGCAGCCCCAAACTAGGTAGCTCCTACAATGAGCAGTTCTTC.

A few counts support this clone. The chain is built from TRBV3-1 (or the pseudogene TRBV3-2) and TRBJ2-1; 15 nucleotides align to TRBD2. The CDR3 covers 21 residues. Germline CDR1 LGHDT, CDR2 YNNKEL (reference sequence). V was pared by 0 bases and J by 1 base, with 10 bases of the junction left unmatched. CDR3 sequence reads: CASSQETPWTSGRESYNEQFF. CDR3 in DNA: TGTGCCAGCAGCCAAGAAACCCCCTGGACTAGCGGGAGGGAATCCTACAATGAGCAGTTCTTC.

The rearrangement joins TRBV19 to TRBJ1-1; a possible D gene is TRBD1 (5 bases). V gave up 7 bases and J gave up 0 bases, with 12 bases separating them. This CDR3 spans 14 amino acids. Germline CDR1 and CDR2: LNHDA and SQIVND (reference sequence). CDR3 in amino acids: CASKRQSMNTEAFF. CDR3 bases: TGTGCCAGTAAGCGACAGTCCATGAACACTGAAGCTTTCTTT.

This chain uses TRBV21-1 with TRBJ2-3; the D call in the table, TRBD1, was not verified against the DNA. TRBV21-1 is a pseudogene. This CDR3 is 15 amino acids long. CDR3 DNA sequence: TGTGCCAGCAGCGCAACAGGGGAACTCACAGATACGCAGTATTTT. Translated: CASSATGELTDTQYF.